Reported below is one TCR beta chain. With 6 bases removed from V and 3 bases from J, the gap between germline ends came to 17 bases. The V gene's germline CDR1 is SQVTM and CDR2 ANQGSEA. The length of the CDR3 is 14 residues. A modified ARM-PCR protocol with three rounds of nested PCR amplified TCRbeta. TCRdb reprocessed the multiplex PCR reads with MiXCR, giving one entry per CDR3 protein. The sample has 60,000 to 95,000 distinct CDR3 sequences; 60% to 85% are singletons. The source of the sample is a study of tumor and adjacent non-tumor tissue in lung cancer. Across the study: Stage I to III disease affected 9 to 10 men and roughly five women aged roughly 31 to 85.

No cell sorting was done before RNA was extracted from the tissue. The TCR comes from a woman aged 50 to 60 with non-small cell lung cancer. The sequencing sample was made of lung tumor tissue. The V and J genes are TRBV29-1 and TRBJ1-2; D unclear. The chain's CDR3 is CSVLPLTADYGYTF. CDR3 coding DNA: TGCAGCGTCCTCCCCCTAACGGCTGACTATGGCTACACCTTC.